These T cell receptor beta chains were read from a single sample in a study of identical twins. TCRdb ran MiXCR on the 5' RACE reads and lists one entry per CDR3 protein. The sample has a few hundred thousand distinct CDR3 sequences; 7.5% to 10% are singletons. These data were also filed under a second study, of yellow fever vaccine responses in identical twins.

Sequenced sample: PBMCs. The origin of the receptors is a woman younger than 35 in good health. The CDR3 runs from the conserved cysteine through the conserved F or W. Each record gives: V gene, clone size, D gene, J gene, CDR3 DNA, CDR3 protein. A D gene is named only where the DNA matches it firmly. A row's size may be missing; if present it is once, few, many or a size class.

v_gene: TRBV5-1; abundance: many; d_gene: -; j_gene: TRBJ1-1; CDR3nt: TGCGCCAGAGACAGAGACGGGACTGAAGCTTTCTTT; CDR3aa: CARDRDGTEAFF
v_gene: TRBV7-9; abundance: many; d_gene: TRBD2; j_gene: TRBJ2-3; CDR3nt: TGTGCCAGCAGTCCCCAAGCGGGGGCCTATACGCAGTATTTT; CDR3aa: CASSPQAGAYTQYF
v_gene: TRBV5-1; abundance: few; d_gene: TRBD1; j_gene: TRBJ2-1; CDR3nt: TGCGCCAGCAGCTTGTTTGTGGACAGGGGGCCCGGGGAGCAGTTCTTC; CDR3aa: CASSLFVDRGPGEQFF
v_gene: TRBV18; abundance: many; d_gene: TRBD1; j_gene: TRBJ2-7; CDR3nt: TGTGCCAGCTCACCAGCTAGCCAGGGGGCTGCCGAGCAGTACTTC; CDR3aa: CASSPASQGAAEQYF
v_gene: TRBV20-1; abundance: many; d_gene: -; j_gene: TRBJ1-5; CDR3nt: TGCAGTGCTAGATCAGACTGGCCCTCCCAGCCCCAGCATTTT; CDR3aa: CSARSDWPSQPQHF
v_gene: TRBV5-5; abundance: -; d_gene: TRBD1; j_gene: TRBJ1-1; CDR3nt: TGTGCCAGCAGCCAGGGGGGAGGATGGACTGAAGCTTTCTTT; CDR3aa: CASSQGGGWTEAFF
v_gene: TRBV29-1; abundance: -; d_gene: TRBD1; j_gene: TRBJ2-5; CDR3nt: TGCAGCGTTGCCCCCGGGACAGGGGAGGTACTGGAGACCCAGTACTTC; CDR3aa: CSVAPGTGEVLETQYF
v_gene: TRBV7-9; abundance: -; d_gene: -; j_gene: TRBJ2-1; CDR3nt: TGTGCCAGCAGCTTTTACGTAGATGAGCAGTTCTTC; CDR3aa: CASSFYVDEQFF
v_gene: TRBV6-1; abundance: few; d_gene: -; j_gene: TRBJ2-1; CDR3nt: TGTGCCAGCAGACCCGGGGTACTCTCCTACAATGAGCAGTTCTTC; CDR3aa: CASRPGVLSYNEQFF
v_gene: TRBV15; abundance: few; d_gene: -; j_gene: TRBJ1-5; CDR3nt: TGTGCCACCAGCGCCCCTCGGAATCAGCCCCAGCATTTT; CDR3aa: CATSAPRNQPQHF
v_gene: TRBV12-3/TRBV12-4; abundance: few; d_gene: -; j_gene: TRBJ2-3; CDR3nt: TGTGCCACCCTCGAGTTTGGATCCGGGAGTTCAGATACGCAGTATTTT; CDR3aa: CATLEFGSGSSDTQYF
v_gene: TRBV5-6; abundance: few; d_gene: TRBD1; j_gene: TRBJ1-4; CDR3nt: TGTGCCAGCAGCCGGGACAGAGCGTTTGAAAAACTGTTTTTT; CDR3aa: CASSRDRAFEKLFF
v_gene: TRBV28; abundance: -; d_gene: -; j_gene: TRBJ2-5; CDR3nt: TGTGCCAGCAGTTTAAGTTTTGCACAAGAGACCCAGTACTTC; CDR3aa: CASSLSFAQETQYF
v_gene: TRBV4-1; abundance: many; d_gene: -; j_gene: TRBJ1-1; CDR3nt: TGCGCCAGCAGCCAAGATGATTCCGCTGAAGCTTTCTTT; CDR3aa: CASSQDDSAEAFF
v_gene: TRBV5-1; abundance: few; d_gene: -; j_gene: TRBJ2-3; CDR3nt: TGCGCCAGCAGCCTAGGGACGTGGGAGGAAGATACGCAGTATTTT; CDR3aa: CASSLGTWEEDTQYF
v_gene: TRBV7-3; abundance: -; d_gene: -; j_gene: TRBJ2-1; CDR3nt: TGTGCCAGCAGCTTAGGGGCAGGGGGGCGCGAGCAGTTCTTC; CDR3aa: CASSLGAGGREQFF
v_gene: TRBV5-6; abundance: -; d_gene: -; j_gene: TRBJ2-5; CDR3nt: TGTGCCAGCAGCTTTGACACATCCACGGCGGAGACCCAGTACTTC; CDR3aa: CASSFDTSTAETQYF
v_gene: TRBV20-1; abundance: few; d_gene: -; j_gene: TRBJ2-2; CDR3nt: TGCAGTGCTAGAGATTTAGGTTGGGGGAACACCGGGGAGCTGTTTTTT; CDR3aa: CSARDLGWGNTGELFF
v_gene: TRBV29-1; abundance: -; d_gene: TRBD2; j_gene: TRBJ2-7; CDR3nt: TGCAGCGTTGATCTAGCGGGTATGGGCGAGCAGTACTTC; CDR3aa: CSVDLAGMGEQYF
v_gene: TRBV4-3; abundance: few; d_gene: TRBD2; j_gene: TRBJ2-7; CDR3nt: TGCGCCAGCAGCCCCCGAATAGCGGGGGCCTACGAGCAGTACTTC; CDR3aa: CASSPRIAGAYEQYF
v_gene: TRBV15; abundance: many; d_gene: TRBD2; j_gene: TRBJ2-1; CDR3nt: TGTGCCACCAGCAGAGGAGTCGGCGTGGGCGGGAGGGCCAATGAGCAGTTCTTC; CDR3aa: CATSRGVGVGGRANEQFF
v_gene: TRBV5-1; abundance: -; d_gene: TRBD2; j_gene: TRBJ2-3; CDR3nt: TGCGCCAGCAGCGCGAGCGGGACTTCTACAGATACGCAGTATTTT; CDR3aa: CASSASGTSTDTQYF
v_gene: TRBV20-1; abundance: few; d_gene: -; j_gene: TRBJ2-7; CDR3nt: TGCAGTGCTAGATTAAACAGTAGACCCTACGAGCAGTACTTC; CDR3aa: CSARLNSRPYEQYF
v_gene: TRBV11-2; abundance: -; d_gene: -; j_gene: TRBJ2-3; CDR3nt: TGTGCCAGCAGCTTAGCCTCCCGCCCAAATACGCAGTATTTT; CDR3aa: CASSLASRPNTQYF
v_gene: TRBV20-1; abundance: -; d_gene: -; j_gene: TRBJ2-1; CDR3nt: TGCAGTGCTACCCCCCTCGGCGAATCCTACAATGGGCAGTTCTTC; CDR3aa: CSATPLGESYNGQFF
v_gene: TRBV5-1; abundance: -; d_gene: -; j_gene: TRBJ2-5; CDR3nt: TGCGCCAGCAGCGTAATTGGTCGAGGGCAAGAGACCCAGTACTTC; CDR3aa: CASSVIGRGQETQYF
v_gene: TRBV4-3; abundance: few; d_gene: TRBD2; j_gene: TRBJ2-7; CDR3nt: TGCGCCAGCAGCCAGGCGACTAGCGGGAGGGCCGAGTACGAGCAGTACTTC; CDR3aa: CASSQATSGRAEYEQYF
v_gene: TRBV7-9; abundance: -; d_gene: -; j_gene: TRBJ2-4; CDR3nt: TGTGCCAGCAGCTTAGATTCTACAGGGCGAGCCAAAAACATTCAGTACTTC; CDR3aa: CASSLDSTGRAKNIQYF
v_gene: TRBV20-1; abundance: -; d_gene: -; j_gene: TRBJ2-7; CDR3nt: TGCAGTGCTGGAGAGGGGGTTAGGGAGCAGTACTTC; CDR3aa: CSAGEGVREQYF
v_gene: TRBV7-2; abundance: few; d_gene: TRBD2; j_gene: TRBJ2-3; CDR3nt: TGTGCCAGCAGCTCGTTGGTAGCGGGAGGTGGAGATACGCAGTATTTT; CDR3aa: CASSSLVAGGGDTQYF
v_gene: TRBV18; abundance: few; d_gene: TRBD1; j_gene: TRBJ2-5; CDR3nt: TGTGCCAGCTCACCGGGGACAGGGGACGTGACCCAGTACTTC; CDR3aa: CASSPGTGDVTQYF
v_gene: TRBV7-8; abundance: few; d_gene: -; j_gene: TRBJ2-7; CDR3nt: TGTGCCAGCAGCTTAGCCCAGGGGATCCACGAGCAGTACTTC; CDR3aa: CASSLAQGIHEQYF
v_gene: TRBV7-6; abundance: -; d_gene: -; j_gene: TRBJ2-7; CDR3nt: TGTGCCAGCAGCTTAAATCAGGACTACGAGCAGTACTTC; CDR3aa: CASSLNQDYEQYF
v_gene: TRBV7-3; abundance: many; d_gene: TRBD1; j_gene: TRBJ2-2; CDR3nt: TGTGCCAGCAGCCCAAGACAGGGTAGCACCGGGGAGCTGTTTTTT; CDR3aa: CASSPRQGSTGELFF
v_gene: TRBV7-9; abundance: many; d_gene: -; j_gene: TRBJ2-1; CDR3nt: TGTGCCAGCAGGGACAACAGGGAAATCTCCTACAATGAGCAGTTCTTC; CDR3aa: CASRDNREISYNEQFF
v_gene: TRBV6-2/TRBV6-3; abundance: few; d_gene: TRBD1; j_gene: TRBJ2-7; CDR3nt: TGTGCCAGCAGTTACCGGCTGGGACAGGCCAACTCCTACGAGCAGTACTTC; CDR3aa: CASSYRLGQANSYEQYF
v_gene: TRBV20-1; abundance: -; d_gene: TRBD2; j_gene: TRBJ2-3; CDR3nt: TGCAGTGCTAGAGATGGCAGCGGGGGAGACACAGATACGCAGTATTTT; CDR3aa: CSARDGSGGDTDTQYF
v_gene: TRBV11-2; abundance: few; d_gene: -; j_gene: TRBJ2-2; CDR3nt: TGTGCCAGCAGCTCCCTAGCAAGGACCGGGGAGCTGTTTTTT; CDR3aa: CASSSLARTGELFF
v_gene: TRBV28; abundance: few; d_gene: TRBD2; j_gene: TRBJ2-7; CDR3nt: TGTGCCAGCAGGGGACTAGCGGGACCCTACGAGCAGTACTTC; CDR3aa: CASRGLAGPYEQYF
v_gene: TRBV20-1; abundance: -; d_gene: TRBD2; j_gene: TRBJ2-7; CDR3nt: TGCAGTGCTAACCCCCCAGCGGGAGACTACGAGCAGTACTTC; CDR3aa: CSANPPAGDYEQYF
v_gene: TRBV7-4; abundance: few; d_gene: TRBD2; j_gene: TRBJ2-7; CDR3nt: TGTGCCAGCAGCACCCCTAGCGGAAGAACCTACGAGCAGTACTTC; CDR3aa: CASSTPSGRTYEQYF
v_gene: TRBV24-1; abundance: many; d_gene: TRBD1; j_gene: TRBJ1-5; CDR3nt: TGTGCCACCAGTGATGCCGGGACAGGGATCCGCGATCAGCCCCAGCATTTT; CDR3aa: CATSDAGTGIRDQPQHF